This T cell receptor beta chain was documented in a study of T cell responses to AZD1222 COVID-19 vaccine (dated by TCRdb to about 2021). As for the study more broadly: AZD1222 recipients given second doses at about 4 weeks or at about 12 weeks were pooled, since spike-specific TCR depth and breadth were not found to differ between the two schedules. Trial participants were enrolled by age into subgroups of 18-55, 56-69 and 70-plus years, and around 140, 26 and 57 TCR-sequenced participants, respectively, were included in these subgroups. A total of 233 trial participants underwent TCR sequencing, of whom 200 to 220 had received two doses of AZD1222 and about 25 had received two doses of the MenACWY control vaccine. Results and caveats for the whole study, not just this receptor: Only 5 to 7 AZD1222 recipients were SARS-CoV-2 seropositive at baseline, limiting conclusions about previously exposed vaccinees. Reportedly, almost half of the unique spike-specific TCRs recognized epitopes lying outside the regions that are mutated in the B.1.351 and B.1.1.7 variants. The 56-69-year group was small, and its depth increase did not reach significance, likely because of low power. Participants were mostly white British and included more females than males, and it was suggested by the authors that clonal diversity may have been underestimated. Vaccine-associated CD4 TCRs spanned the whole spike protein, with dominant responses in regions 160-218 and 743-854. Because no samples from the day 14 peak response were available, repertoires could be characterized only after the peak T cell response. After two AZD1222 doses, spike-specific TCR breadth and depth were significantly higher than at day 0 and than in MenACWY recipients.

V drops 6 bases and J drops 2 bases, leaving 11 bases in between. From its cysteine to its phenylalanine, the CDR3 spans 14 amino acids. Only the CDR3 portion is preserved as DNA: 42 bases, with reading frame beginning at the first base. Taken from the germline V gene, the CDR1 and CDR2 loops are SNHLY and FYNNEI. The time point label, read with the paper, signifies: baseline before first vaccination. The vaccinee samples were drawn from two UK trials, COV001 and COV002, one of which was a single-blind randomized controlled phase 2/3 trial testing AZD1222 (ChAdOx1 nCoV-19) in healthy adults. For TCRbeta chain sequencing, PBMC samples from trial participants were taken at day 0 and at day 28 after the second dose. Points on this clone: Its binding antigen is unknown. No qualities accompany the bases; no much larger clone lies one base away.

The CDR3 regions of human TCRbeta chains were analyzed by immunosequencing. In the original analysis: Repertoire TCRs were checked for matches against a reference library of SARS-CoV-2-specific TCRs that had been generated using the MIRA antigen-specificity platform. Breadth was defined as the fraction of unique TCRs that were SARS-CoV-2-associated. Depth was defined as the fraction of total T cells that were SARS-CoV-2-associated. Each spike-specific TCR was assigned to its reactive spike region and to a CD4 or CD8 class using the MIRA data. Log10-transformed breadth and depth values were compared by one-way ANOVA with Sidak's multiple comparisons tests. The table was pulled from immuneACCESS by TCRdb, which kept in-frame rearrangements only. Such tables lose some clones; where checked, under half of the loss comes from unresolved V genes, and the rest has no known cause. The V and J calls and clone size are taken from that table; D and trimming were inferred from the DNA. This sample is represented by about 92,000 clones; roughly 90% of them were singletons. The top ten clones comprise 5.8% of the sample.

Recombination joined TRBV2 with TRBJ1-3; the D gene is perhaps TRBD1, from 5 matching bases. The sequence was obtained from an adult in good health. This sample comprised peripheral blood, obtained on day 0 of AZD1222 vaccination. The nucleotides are TGTGCCAGCAGGGGAAGGGGAGCTGGAAACACCATATATTTT. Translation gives CASRGRGAGNTIYF.